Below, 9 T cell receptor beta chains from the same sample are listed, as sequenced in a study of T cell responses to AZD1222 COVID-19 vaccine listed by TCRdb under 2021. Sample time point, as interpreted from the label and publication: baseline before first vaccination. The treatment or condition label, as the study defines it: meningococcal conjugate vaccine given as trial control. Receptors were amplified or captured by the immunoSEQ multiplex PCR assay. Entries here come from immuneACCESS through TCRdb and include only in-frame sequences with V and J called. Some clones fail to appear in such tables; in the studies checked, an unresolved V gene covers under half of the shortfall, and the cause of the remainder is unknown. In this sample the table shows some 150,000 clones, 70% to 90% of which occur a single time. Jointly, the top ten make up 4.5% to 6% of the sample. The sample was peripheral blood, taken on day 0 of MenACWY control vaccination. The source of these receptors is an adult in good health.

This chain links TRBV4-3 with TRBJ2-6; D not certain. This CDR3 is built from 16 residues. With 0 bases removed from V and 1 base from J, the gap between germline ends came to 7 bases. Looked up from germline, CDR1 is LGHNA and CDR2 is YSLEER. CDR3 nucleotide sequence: TGCGCCAGCAGCCAAGATCGTTCTTCTGGGGCCAACGTCCTGACTTTC. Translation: CASSQDRSSGANVLTF.

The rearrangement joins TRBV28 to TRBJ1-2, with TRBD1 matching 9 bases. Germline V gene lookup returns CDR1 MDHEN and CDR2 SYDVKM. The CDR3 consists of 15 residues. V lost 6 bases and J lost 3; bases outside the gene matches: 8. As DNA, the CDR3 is TGTGCCAGCAGCCAACCGGGACAGGGCGACTATGGCTACACCTTC. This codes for CASSQPGQGDYGYTF.

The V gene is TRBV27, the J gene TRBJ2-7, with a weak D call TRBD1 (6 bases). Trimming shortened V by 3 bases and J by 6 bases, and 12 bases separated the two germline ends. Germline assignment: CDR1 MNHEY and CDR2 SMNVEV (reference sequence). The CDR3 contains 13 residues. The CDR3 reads CASSFDSRGEQYV. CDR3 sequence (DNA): TGTGCCAGCAGTTTCGATTCCAGGGGCGAGCAGTACGTC.

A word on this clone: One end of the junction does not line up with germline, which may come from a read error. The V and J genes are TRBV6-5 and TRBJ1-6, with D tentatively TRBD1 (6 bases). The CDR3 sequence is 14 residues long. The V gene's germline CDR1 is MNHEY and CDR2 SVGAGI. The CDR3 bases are TGTGCCAGCACTTACCGGGGGCATAATTCACCCCTCCACTTT. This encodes CASTYRGHNSPLHF.

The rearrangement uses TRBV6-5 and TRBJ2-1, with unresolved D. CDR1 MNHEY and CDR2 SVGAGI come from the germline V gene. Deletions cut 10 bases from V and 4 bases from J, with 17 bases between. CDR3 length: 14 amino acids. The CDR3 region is CAISSGSIYNEQFF. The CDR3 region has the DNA TGTGCCATCTCCTCCGGGTCGATTTACAATGAGCAGTTCTTC.

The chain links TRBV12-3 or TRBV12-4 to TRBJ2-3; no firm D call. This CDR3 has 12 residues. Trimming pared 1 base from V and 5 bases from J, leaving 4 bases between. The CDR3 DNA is TGTGCCAGCAGTTTAGGGGGAGATACGCAGTATTTT. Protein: CASSLGGDTQYF.

CDR3 DNA sequence: TGTGCCAGCAGTTGGAAGTTAATAGGGGAAGCTTTCTTT. Protein: CASSWKLIGEAFF. The V and J genes are TRBV28 and TRBJ1-1; D is unresolved. The CDR3 consists of 13 residues. Germline V gives CDR1 MDHEN, CDR2 SYDVKM. V was pared by 4 bases and J by 8 bases, with 14 bases between.

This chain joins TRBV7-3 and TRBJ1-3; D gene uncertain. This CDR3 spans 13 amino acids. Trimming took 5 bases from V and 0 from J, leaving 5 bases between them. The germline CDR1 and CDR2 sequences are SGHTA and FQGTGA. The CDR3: CASSKFSGNTIYF. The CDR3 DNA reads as TGTGCCAGCAGCAAATTCTCTGGAAACACCATATATTTT.

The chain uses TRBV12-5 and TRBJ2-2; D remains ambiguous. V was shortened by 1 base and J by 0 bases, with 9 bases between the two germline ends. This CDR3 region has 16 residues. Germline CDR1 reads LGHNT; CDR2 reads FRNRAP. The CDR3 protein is CASGLGSGPNTGELFF. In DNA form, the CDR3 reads TGTGCTAGTGGTTTGGGGAGTGGGCCGAACACCGGGGAGCTGTTTTTT.